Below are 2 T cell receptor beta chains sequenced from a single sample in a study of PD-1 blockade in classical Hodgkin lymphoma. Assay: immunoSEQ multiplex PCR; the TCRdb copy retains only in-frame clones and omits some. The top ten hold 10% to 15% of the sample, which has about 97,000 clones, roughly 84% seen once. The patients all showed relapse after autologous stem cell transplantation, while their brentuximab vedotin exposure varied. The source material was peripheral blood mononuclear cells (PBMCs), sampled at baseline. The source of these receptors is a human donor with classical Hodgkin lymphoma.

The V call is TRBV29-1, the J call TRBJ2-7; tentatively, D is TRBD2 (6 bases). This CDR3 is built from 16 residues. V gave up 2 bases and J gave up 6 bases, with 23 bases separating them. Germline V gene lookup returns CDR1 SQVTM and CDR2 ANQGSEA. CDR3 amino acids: CSVEINFGAGSGEQYF. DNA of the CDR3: TGCAGCGTTGAAATTAACTTCGGAGCGGGCTCGGGCGAGCAGTACTTC.

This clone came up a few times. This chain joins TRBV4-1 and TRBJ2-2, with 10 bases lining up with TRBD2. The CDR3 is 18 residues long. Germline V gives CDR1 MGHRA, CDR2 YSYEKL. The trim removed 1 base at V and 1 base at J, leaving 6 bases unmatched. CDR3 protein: CASSQAPRLAGNTGELFF. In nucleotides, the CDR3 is TGCGCCAGCAGCCAAGCTCCCCGACTAGCGGGGAACACCGGGGAGCTGTTTTTT.